The T cell receptor beta chain described here comes from a study of spatial heterogeneity in lung cancer (dated by TCRdb to about 2019). With respect to the entire study: More beta-chain than alpha-chain transcripts were consistently detected, likely reflecting higher beta-chain transcript abundance. A strong correlation was found between TCR transcript counts in tumor regions and a T cell transcriptional module score from matched bulk RNA-seq. In the raw uncorrected reads, each unique combination of TCR and UMI appeared on average more than ten times. TCR alpha and beta repertoires were quantitatively compared across multiple tumor regions, matched nontumor lung and blood in non-small cell lung cancer. Nonsynonymous mutation counts, determined by whole-exome sequencing of tumor tissue, were related to features of the TCR repertoire. At surgery, both alpha and beta chains were TCR-sequenced in 200 to 250 tumor regions, about 64 matched nontumor lung samples and 56 PBMC samples. Summary of the overall study and its limitations: TCR-seq coverage of tumor T cells was estimated at only approximately 7% for alpha chains and around 14% for beta chains. The tumor nonsynonymous mutation count correlated with the number of expanded alpha and beta TCRs within the tumor. Additional single-cell paired TCR alpha and beta sequencing was considered necessary to confirm, at a functional level, the hypothesis that regional TCRs recognize regional mutations. Counts of ubiquitous and regional expanded TCRs correlated with counts of ubiquitous and regional nonsynonymous mutations, respectively.

The CDR3 covers 14 residues, taking in both the cysteine and the phenylalanine. The DNA shown is the 42-base CDR3, in frame from base 1. CDR1 is given as SGHTA and CDR2 as FQGTGA, both from the germline V gene. V is pruned by 5 bases and J by 5 bases, leaving 8 bases of the junction without a gene match. Interpreted using the paper, the time point label stands for: sample taken at primary tumor resection. Donors were about 70 patients with early-stage, untreated non-small cell lung cancer from the lung TRACERx cohort. TCR sequencing used whole RNA extracted from tumor and nontumor lung tissue, or from cryopreserved PBMC samples, without cell sorting. Only patients with enough RNA available from two or more tumor regions were chosen for TCR sequencing. Before selection, tumor and adjacent nontumor lung specimens were reviewed by a lung pathologist. Libraries were constructed by 5' RACE. The reads were generated on a NextSeq 500. To allow correction of PCR and sequencing errors, the TCR library protocol tagged every TCR cDNA molecule with a unique molecular identifier. Per the source publication's procedure: TCR identification, UMI-based error correction and CDR3 extraction were performed with Decombinator tools. Expanded TCRs were defined as those above a frequency of 2 per 1,000, corresponding to the top 1% of the tumor frequency distribution. Expanded tumor TCRs statistically deemed absent (corrected P<0.05) from at least one tumor region were classed as regional, and all other expanded tumor TCRs were classed as ubiquitous. Each repertoire was subsampled 100 times to 5,000 TCRs, after which Renyi diversity was computed with the R vegan package. CDR3 similarity networks were built from amino acid triplet string-kernel similarity, with CDR3s being connected when pairwise similarity was above 0.82. TCRdb reanalyzed the raw reads on its own, using fastp at Q25 for trimming and MiXCR for clone calling, and kept in-frame beta chains. When rows share a CDR3 protein, they turn into one entry using the most common DNA and genes. These V and J calls derive from TCRdb rather than the authors' analysis. Counted in this sample were approximately 9,200 distinct CDR3 sequences; less than 6% of them appeared once. The ten top clones hold approximately 15% of the sample.

On this clonotype itself: Its antigen is not yet known. Per-base quality was not reported, and no clone a single base away is much larger than it.

The source is a female donor with early-stage non-small cell lung cancer. The receptor chain draws on TRBV7-3 and TRBJ2-7; 8 bases in between match TRBD2. The source was lung tumor tissue, collected at surgery. The CDR3: CASSPGRAENEQYF. The DNA sequence is as follows: TGTGCCAGCAGCCCCGGGAGGGCCGAGAACGAGCAGTACTTC.